This TCR beta chain was sequenced during a study of blood T cell repertoires in COVID-19. Whole-study context: Spain, Italy and the United States supplied samples that represented acute and convalescent COVID-19.

Recruitment covered about 25 US areas and drew participants whose ages spanned roughly 18 to 100 years. Each recovered donor of Cohort 3 presented with two negative PCRs, clearance, or symptom resolution. The CDR3 sequence is 14 residues long. Germline-derived CDR1 and CDR2 are PRHDT and FYEKMQ (reference sequence). The V end was cut by 3 bases, the J end by 2 bases, with 11 bases between. TCRdb keeps only in-frame clones here, not all; method: immunoSEQ multiplex PCR. Of 380,000 or so clones in the sample, more than 70% are singletons; the top ten hold 1% to 1.5%. This TCR derives from a man in his thirties or forties who had recovered from COVID-19. Material: PBMCs or T cells enriched from blood (not recorded which). The chain combines TRBV13 with TRBJ2-7, with D possibly matching TRBD1 (6 bases). The CDR3 here is CASSFTGTPYEQYF. The CDR3 DNA reads TGTGCCAGCAGCTTCACCGGGACACCCTACGAGCAGTACTTC.